This T cell receptor (beta chain) was obtained from a study of vaccination effects on CD4 cells after COVID-19. Whole-study results and caveats: Among infection- and vaccine-induced clones, marked clonal contraction occurred late after vaccination. Cross-reaction with common cold coronaviruses was seen in only 1 of 255 vaccine-induced clones from healthy vaccinees.

TCRdb keeps only in-frame clones here, not all; method: immunoSEQ multiplex PCR. The sample records around 60,000 clones, approximately 76% being singletons. Comment on this clone: What it binds is not known.

V was clipped by 5 bases and J by 7 bases, with 12 bases between them. This CDR3 is built from 13 residues. The germline CDR1 and CDR2 sequences are MNHNS and SASEGT. Expansion of antigen-specific CD4+ T cells with viral peptide pools was carried out by the ViraFEST assay before sequencing. Culture proceeded for 10 days, and CD4+ T cells were then isolated. People in the vaccine group had not been infected with SARS-CoV-2 before, and their nucleocapsid antibodies were negative. Researchers reported culturing over 1.5 million PBMC in each well, adding approximately 10 IU/ml IL-2 and approximately 10 ug/ml peptides. Replacing half the medium with IL-2 medium was done on days 3 and 7.

The chain combines TRBV6-1 with TRBJ1-5; D gene unclear. The receptor comes from a human donor who received a COVID-19 vaccine. The source material was CD4+ T cells from PBMCs cultured with HCoV-NL63 spike peptides, sampled before COVID-19 vaccination. CDR3 protein: CASSWEIAQPQHF. In nucleotides, the CDR3 is TGTGCCAGCAGTTGGGAAATAGCCCAGCCCCAGCATTTT.